This T cell receptor beta chain was captured by sequencing in a study of beta chain features in type 1 diabetes (dated by TCRdb to the late 2010s). Some background on the complete study: Mean age, gender distribution, total cell number and subset yield did not differ between patients and healthy donors. A total of around 110,000,000 sorted cells were examined across all samples, and RNA yield correlated strongly with the number of cells per subset. The study compared TCRB repertoires of sorted circulating CD4+ T cell subsets between recently diagnosed type 1 diabetes patients and matched healthy donors. Whereas all 28 donors provided naive and central memory subsets, regulatory and stem cell-like memory subsets were isolated from just 8 patients and about 8 healthy donors.

Each donor gave one peripheral blood draw, averaging around 120 mL, which was collected into heparinised tubes. A BD FACSAria II was used to sort naive, central memory, regulatory and stem cell-like memory CD4+ T cells with a panel that included CD45RO, CCR7, CD25, CD127, CD95 and CD27. All sorted populations exceeded 95% purity. PBMCs were separated immediately by Lymphoprep density gradient centrifugation and were stained directly, without being cultured. To minimize batch effects, samples were stained and sorted in pairs, one healthy donor with one patient per experiment. Here is what the overall study found, with its caveats: Because the HLA sub-analyses included only small numbers of individuals, any influence of HLA type on TCRB rearrangement was left unresolved. Fewer insertions and more nucleotide deletions at VDJ recombination sites were observed in patients with type 1 diabetes, implying thymic rearrangement abnormalities. Shorter templates might have been favored by PCR, but patient and control samples were amplified and corrected together, so both groups would have been affected equally by any skew. Naive, central memory and regulatory TCRB repertoires appeared to be more alike among patients than among healthy donors. Because cDNA was sequenced instead of genomic DNA, activated cells with high expression could be over-represented, although the groups did not differ in activation or CD3 levels. A moderate but significant shortening of TCRB CDR3 length was observed in type 1 diabetes patients in all four CD4+ subsets.

This clone was seen a handful of times. This receptor's antigen is unknown. No clone much larger than this one lies a single base away; base qualities are absent. All of the isolated RNA was reverse transcribed with the High Capacity cDNA Reverse Transcription Kit, so expressed TCRB transcripts were sequenced. Deep immunoSEQ sequencing was applied to naive, central memory and regulatory T cell samples, giving an average of about 3.8 million total reads per sample. After sorted cells were lysed in RLT buffer, RNA was extracted with DNase-treated RNeasy Micro or Mini kits, with the choice depending on cell number. Each cell subset was processed separately to prevent cross-contamination, with patient and healthy donor samples processed together. TCRB sequences were amplified from cDNA with the immunoSEQ multiplex PCR, producing 87-bp fragments spanning the CDR3 region. Amplicons were sequenced on the Illumina HiSeq platform. In the source study's methods: Synthetic template baselines were used to correct PCR bias computationally, reads within Hamming distance 2 were collapsed together, and singletons that could not be merged were discarded. Reads were aligned against IMGT to assign V, D and J genes, CDR3 length and insertions or deletions at six rearrangement sites. Clonotype counts were normalized to sorted cell number within each subset before computing true diversity and Gini coefficients with the tcR R package. The overlap coefficient, calculated on TCRB nucleotide sequences, was used to quantify repertoire sharing. Out-of-frame TCRB sequences from naive cells were analyzed as a proxy for the pre-selection repertoire. TCRdb's version of the immuneACCESS table is confined to in-frame rearrangements and falls short of the full clone set. An unresolved V gene accounts for under half of the shortfall where checked; the remainder is of unknown origin. The V and J calls and the clone size are those of that table, but D and trimming were determined from the DNA. For this sample there are about 710,000 clones; about 14% appear just once. Approximately 0.043% of the sample lies in the top ten.

The CDR3 spans 15 residues, from the cysteine through the phenylalanine. Only the CDR3 portion is preserved as DNA: 45 bases, with reading frame beginning at the first base. V drops 1 base and J drops 7 bases, leaving 17 bases in between. For CDR1 and CDR2, the germline V gene lists SGHAT and FQNNGV. The source is a young man with type 1 diabetes. The sample taken for sequencing was naive CD4+ T cells from blood. Taken with the paper, the label for cell subset or site translates to: true naive CD4+ T cells. The chain is encoded by TRBV11-2 joined to TRBJ2-7; TRBD2 is a weak D gene call, 6 bases matching. The DNA sequence is TGTGCCAGCAGCTTAGTCGCCAGGAGGGTTCAGGAGCAGTACTTC. It translates as CASSLVARRVQEQYF.